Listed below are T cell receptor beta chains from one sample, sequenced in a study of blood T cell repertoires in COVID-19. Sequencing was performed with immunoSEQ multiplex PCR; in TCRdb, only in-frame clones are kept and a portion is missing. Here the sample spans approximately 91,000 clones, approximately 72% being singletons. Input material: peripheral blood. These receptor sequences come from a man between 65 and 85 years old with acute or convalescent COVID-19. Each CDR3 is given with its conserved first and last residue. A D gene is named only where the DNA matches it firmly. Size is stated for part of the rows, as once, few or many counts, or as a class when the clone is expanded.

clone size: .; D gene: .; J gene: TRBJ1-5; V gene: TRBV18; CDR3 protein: CASSPRGGATVNQPQHF; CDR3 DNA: TGTGCCAGCTCACCTCGAGGAGGGGCAACAGTAAATCAGCCCCAGCATTTT
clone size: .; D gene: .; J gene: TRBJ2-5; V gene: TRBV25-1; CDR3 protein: CASSVGGPQETQYF; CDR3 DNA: TGTGCCAGCAGTGTGGGCGGGCCACAAGAGACCCAGTACTTC
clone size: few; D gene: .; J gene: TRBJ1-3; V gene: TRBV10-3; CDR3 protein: CAISATDGNTIYF; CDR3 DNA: TGTGCCATCAGTGCGACAGACGGAAACACCATATATTTT
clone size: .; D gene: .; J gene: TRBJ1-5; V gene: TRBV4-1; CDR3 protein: CASKLLLYSNQPQHF; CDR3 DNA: TGCGCCAGCAAGCTACTACTTTATAGCAATCAGCCCCAGCATTTT
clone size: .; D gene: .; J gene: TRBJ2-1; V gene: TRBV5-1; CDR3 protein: CASSAGSYRLGNEQFF; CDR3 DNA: TGCGCCAGCAGCGCAGGAAGCTACCGCCTGGGCAATGAGCAGTTCTTC
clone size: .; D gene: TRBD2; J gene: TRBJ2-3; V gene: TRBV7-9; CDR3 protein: CASRPGVAGRGTDTQYF; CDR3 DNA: TGTGCCAGCAGACCCGGGGTAGCGGGAAGGGGCACAGATACGCAGTATTTT
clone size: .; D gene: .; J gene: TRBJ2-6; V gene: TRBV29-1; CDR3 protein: CSARIGPSGANVLTF; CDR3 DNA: TGCAGCGCGCGAATCGGTCCCTCTGGGGCCAACGTCCTGACTTTC
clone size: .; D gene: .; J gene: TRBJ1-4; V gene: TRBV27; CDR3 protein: CASRSDLGSGKLFF; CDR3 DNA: TGTGCCAGCAGAAGTGACCTTGGGTCAGGAAAACTGTTTTTT
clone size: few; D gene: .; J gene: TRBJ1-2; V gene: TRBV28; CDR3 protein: CASISGQRDGYTF; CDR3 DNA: TGTGCCAGCATAAGCGGGCAGAGGGATGGCTACACCTTC
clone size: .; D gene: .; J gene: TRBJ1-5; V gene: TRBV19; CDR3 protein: CASSIQGGSQHF; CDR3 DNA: TGTGCCAGTAGTATCCAGGGAGGGTCCCAGCATTTT
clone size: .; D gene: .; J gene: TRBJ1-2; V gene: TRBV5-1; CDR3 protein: CASSLESPNYGYTF; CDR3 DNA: TGCGCCAGCAGCTTGGAGAGCCCTAACTATGGCTACACCTTC
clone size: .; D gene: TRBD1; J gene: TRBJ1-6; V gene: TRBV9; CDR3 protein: CASSPQATGIDSPLHF; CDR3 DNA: TGTGCCAGCAGCCCCCAAGCGACAGGGATAGATTCACCCCTCCACTTT
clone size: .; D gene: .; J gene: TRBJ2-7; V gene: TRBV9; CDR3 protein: CASSVAGSTYEQYF; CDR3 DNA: TGTGCCAGCAGCGTAGCAGGTTCAACCTACGAGCAGTACTTC
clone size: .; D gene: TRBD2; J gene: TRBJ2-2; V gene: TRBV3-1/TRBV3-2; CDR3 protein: CASSQYRGGGGELFF; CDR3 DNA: TGTGCCAGCAGCCAATACCGCGGGGGTGGCGGGGAGCTGTTTTTT
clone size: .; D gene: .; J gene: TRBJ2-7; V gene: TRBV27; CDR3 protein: CASSLMTAYEQYF; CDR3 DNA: TGTGCCAGCAGTTTAATGACAGCCTACGAGCAGTACTTC
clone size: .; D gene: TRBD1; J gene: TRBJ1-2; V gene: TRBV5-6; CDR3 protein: CASSLARDRLLWIGYTF; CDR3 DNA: TGTGCCAGCAGCTTGGCCCGGGACAGGCTCCTTTGGATTGGCTACACCTTC
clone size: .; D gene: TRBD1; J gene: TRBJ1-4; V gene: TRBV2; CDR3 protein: CASTRTGPNEKLFF; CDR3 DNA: TGTGCCAGCACCAGGACAGGTCCTAATGAAAAACTGTTTTTT
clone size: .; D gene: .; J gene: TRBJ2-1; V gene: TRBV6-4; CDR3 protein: CASSGDNSYNEQFF; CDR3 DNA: TGTGCCAGCAGTGGGGACAACTCCTACAATGAGCAGTTCTTC
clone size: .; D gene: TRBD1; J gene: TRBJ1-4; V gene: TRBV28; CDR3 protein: CASSAFGTGSEKLFF; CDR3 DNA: TGTGCCAGCAGTGCTTTCGGGACAGGGTCTGAAAAACTGTTTTTT
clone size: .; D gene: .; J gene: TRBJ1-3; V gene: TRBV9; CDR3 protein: CASSVATGGNTIYF; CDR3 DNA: TGTGCCAGCAGCGTAGCTACAGGGGGAAACACCATATATTTT
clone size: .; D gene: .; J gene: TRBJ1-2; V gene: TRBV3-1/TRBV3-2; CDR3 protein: CASSPRQGSYGYTF; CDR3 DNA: TGTGCCAGCAGCCCCCGGCAGGGTAGCTATGGCTACACCTTC
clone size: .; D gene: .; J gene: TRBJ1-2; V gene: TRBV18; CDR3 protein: CASSPRRGDGYTF; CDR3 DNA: TGTGCCAGCTCACCTCGACGGGGGGATGGCTACACCTTC
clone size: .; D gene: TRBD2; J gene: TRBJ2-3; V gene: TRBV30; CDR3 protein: CAWSQRLADTQYF; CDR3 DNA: TGTGCCTGGAGCCAGAGACTAGCGGATACGCAGTATTTT
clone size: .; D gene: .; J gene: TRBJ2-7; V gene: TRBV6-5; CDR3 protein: CASRSVFTYEQYF; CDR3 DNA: TGTGCCAGCCGATCAGTTTTCACCTACGAGCAGTACTTC
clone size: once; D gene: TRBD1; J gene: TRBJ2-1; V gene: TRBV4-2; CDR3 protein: CASSQETGGAGFF; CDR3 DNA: TGTGCCAGCAGCCAAGAAACAGGGGGCGCGGGGTTCTTC
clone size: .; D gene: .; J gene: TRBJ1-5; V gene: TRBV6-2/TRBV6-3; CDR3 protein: CASSYLGGVQPQHF; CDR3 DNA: TGTGCCAGCAGTTATTTAGGGGGAGTTCAGCCCCAGCATTTT
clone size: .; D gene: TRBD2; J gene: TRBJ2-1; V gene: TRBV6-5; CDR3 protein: CASRPLAGGYNEQFF; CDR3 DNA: TGTGCCAGCAGACCACTAGCGGGAGGGTACAATGAGCAGTTCTTC
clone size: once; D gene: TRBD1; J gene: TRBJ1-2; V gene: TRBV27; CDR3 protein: CASSLFPGQGAEGYTF; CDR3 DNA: TGTGCCAGCAGTTTATTTCCGGGACAGGGGGCAGAAGGCTACACCTTC
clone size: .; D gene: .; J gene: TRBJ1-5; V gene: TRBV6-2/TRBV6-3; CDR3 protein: CASSNPRFRQPQHF; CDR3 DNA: TGTGCCAGCAGTAACCCCAGGTTTCGTCAGCCCCAGCATTTT
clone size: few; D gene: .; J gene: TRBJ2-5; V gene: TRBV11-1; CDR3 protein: CASSAGLHQYF; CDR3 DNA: TGTGCCAGCAGCGCTGGGCTCCACCAGTACTTC
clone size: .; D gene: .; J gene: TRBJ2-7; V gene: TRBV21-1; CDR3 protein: CASSPGTGTYEQYF; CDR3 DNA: TGTGCCAGCAGTCCCGGGACAGGGACCTACGAGCAGTACTTC
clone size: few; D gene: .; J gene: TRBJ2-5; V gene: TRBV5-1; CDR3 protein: CASSLAQGPHETQYF; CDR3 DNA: TGCGCCAGCAGCTTGGCGCAGGGCCCCCACGAGACCCAGTACTTC
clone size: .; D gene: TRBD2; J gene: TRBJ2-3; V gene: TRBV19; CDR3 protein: CASQGGRAGDTQYF; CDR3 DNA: TGTGCCAGTCAAGGCGGGAGGGCCGGGGATACGCAGTATTTT
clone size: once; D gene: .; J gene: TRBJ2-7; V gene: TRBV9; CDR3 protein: CASSLTDLSEQYF; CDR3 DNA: TGTGCCAGCAGCCTTACAGATTTATCCGAGCAGTACTTC
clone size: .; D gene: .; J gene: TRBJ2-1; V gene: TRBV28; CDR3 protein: CASSPGGVAGYHEQFF; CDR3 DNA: TGTGCCAGCAGTCCCGGCGGAGTGGCCGGTTACCATGAGCAGTTCTTC
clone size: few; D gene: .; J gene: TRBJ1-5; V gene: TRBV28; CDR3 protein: CASSYAIHSNQPQHF; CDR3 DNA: TGTGCCAGCAGTTACGCGATTCATAGCAATCAGCCCCAGCATTTT
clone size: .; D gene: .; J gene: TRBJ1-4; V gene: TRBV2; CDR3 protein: CASNLQGTNEKLFF; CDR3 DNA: TGTGCCAGCAATCTACAGGGCACAAATGAAAAACTGTTTTTT
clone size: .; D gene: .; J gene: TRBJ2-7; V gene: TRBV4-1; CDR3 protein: CASSQIGQGALSYEQYF; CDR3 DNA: TGCGCCAGCAGCCAAATAGGCCAGGGTGCCCTCTCCTACGAGCAGTACTTC
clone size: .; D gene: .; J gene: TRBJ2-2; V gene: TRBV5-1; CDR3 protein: CASSLGTNTGELFF; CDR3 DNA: TGCGCCAGCAGCTTGGGGACAAACACCGGGGAGCTGTTTTTT
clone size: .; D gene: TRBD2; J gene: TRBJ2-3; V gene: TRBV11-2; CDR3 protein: CASSSGTKDTQYF; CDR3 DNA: TGTGCCAGCAGCTCCGGGACTAAGGATACGCAGTATTTT
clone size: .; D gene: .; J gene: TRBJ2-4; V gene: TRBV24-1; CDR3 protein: CATTFREAKNIQYF; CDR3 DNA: TGTGCCACCACCTTCAGGGAAGCCAAAAACATTCAGTACTTC
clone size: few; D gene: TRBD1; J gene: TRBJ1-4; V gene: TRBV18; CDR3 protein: CADSDRESEKLFF; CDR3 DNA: TGTGCCGACTCGGACAGGGAGAGTGAAAAACTGTTTTTT
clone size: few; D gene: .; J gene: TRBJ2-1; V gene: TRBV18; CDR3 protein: CASSPQGGSSYNEQFF; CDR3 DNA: TGTGCCAGCTCACCACAAGGGGGTAGCTCCTACAATGAGCAGTTCTTC
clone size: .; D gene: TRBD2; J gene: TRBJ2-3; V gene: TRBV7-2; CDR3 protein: CASRKGGTSGTDTQYF; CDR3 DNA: TGTGCCAGCAGAAAAGGGGGGACTAGCGGAACAGATACGCAGTATTTT
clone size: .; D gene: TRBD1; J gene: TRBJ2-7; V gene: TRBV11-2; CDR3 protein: CASSFVRGTEQYF; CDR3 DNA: TGTGCCAGCAGCTTCGTCAGGGGGACCGAGCAGTACTTC
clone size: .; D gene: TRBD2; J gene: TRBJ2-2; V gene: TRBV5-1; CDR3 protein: CASSLDPGGYTGELFF; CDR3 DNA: TGCGCCAGCAGCTTGGACCCGGGAGGGTACACCGGGGAGCTGTTTTTT
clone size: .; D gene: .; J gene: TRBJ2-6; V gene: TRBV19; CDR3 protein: CASSIGHLVPGANVLTF; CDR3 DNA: TGTGCCAGTAGTATTGGGCATTTAGTACCGGGGGCCAACGTCCTGACTTTC